A selection of T cell receptor beta chains follows, all from one sample in a study of blood T cell repertoires in COVID-19. TCRdb's copy holds only in-frame clones and misses some; the assay was immunoSEQ multiplex PCR. In the table there are 140,000 or so clones, approximately 84% of which are singletons. Sequenced sample: peripheral blood. These receptors were obtained from a human donor in a cohort sampled during active COVID-19. Both conserved end residues are part of each CDR3. The D gene is left open where the match is weak.

j_call: TRBJ1-1
v_call: TRBV5-4
d_call: TRBD1
cdr3_aa: CASSLETGENTEAFF
cdr3_nt: TGTGCCAGCAGCTTGGAAACAGGGGAGAACACTGAAGCTTTCTTT

j_call: TRBJ2-7
v_call: TRBV5-1
d_call: TRBD1
cdr3_aa: CASSISGQAYEQYF
cdr3_nt: TGCGCCAGCAGCATATCGGGACAGGCATACGAGCAGTACTTC

j_call: TRBJ1-5
v_call: TRBV3-1/TRBV3-2
d_call: NA
cdr3_aa: CASSQVRGGQPQHF
cdr3_nt: TGTGCCAGCAGCCAAGTGCGCGGTGGACAGCCCCAGCATTTT

j_call: TRBJ2-1
v_call: TRBV2
d_call: NA
cdr3_aa: CASRTIRTTLSYNEQFF
cdr3_nt: TGTGCCAGCAGGACGATCCGGACTACCCTATCCTACAATGAGCAGTTCTTC

j_call: TRBJ1-5
v_call: TRBV5-6
d_call: NA
cdr3_aa: CASSRGHTSNQPQHF
cdr3_nt: TGTGCCAGCAGCCGGGGACACACTAGCAATCAGCCCCAGCATTTT

j_call: TRBJ2-5
v_call: TRBV3-1/TRBV3-2
d_call: TRBD2
cdr3_aa: CASRTSAEETQYF
cdr3_nt: TGTGCCAGCAGAACTAGCGCAGAAGAGACCCAGTACTTC

j_call: TRBJ1-2
v_call: TRBV12-3/TRBV12-4
d_call: NA
cdr3_aa: CASSSRTAGYTF
cdr3_nt: TGTGCCAGCAGTTCCCGGACAGCGGGCTACACCTTC

j_call: TRBJ1-3
v_call: TRBV11-2
d_call: NA
cdr3_aa: CASSLTGSGNTIYF
cdr3_nt: TGTGCCAGCAGCTTGACAGGCTCTGGAAACACCATATATTTT

j_call: TRBJ1-1
v_call: TRBV6-2/TRBV6-3
d_call: TRBD1
cdr3_aa: CASSLGQQAFF
cdr3_nt: TGTGCCAGCAGTTTGGGACAGCAAGCTTTCTTT

j_call: TRBJ1-6
v_call: TRBV30
d_call: NA
cdr3_aa: CAWSVRDTTMPLHF
cdr3_nt: TGTGCCTGGAGTGTACGGGACACCACCATGCCCCTCCACTTT

j_call: TRBJ1-2
v_call: TRBV27
d_call: TRBD1
cdr3_aa: CASSPGTGYGYTF
cdr3_nt: TGTGCCAGCAGTCCCGGGACAGGGTATGGCTACACCTTC

j_call: TRBJ1-2
v_call: TRBV21-1
d_call: NA
cdr3_aa: CASSENARNYGYTF
cdr3_nt: TGTGCCAGCAGCGAGAACGCGAGAAACTATGGCTACACCTTC